The TCR beta chain under discussion was sequenced for a study of blood T cells in healthy people across ages. At least ten counts were recorded for this clonotype. Total RNA amounts of at least 6 micrograms were extracted per sample. From germline, CDR1 is SGHAT and CDR2 FQNNGV. V lost 3 bases, J lost 0 bases, and 8 bases lay in between. This CDR3 region has 14 residues. Using a J-beta primer mix together with a sample-barcoded 5' primer, a second PCR was run for about 7 to 12 cycles. Carrying 12 random nucleotides, a template-switch adaptor labeled each individual cDNA molecule. TCRdb reprocessed the 5' RACE reads via MiXCR and lists one record per CDR3 protein. The table includes 870,000 or so distinct CDR3 sequences, more than 25% detected once.

The chain is built from TRBV11-2 and TRBJ2-5; tentatively, D is TRBD1 (5 bases). The TCR comes from a woman of 80 years or more in good health. Source material: blood. CDR3 sequence (DNA): TGTGCCAGCAGCTTTGGGGCGTACCAAGAGACCCAGTACTTC. Protein: CASSFGAYQETQYF.